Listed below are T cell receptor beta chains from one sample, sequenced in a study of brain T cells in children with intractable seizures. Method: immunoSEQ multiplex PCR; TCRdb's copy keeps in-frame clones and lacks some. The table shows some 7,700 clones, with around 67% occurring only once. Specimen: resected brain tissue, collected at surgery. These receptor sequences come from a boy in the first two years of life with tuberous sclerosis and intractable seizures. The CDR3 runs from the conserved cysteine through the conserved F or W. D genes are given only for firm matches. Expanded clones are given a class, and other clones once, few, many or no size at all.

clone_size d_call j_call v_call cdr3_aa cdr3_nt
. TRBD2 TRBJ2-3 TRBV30 CAWKRGVTDTQYF TGTGCCTGGAAGCGGGGGGTCACAGATACGCAGTATTTT
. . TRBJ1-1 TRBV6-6 CASSYTVNTEAFF TGTGCCAGCAGTTACACGGTGAACACTGAAGCTTTCTTT
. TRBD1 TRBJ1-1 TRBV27 CASSPRQGKGTEAFF TGTGCCAGCAGTCCCCGACAGGGGAAGGGCACTGAAGCTTTCTTT
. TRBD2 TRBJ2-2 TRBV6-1 CASSEAWGGVELFF TGTGCCAGCAGTGAAGCATGGGGGGGAGTGGAGCTGTTTTTT
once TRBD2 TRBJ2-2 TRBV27 CASSPPGGANTGELFF TGTGCCAGCAGTCCCCCGGGAGGGGCGAACACCGGGGAGCTGTTTTTT
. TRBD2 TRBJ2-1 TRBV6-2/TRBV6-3 CASSYSAGVDEQFF TGTGCCAGCAGTTACTCTGCGGGAGTCGATGAGCAGTTCTTC
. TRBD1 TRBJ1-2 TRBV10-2 CATLTGGASGYTF TGCGCCACCCTCACAGGGGGCGCGTCTGGCTACACCTTC
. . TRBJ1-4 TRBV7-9 CASSLYRDDEKLFF TGTGCCAGCAGCCTGTACAGGGACGATGAAAAACTGTTTTTT
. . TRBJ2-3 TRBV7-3 CASSLQGFTDTQYF TGTGCCAGCAGCTTACAGGGTTTCACAGATACGCAGTATTTT
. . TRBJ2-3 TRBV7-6 CASSLGFSTDTQYF TGTGCCAGCAGCTTAGGTTTCAGCACAGATACGCAGTATTTT
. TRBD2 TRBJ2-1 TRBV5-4 CASSSGLAGGLEQFF TGTGCCAGCAGCTCGGGACTAGCGGGGGGCCTTGAGCAGTTCTTC
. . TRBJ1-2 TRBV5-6 CASSFRTSARDYGYTF TGTGCCAGCAGCTTCCGGACCTCCGCCCGTGACTATGGCTACACCTTC
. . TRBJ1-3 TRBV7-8 CAIRAGSGNTIYF TGTGCCATCCGTGCGGGGTCTGGAAACACCATATATTTT
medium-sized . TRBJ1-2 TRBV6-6 CASRGLYGYTF TGTGCCAGCAGAGGGCTATATGGCTACACCTTC
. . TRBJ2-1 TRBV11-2 CASSQGAPSGEQFF TGTGCCAGCAGCCAAGGGGCCCCTTCGGGTGAGCAGTTCTTC
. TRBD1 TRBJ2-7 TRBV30 CAWRKGDSLTYEQYF TGTGCCTGGAGGAAGGGGGACAGTCTAACCTACGAGCAGTACTTC
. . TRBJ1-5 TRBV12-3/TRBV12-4 CASSFAGNQPQHF TGTGCCAGCAGTTTCGCCGGCAATCAGCCCCAGCATTTT
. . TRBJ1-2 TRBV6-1 CASSGEQGGLTHNYGYTF TGTGCCAGCAGTGGGGAACAGGGAGGTCTAACCCATAACTATGGCTACACCTTC
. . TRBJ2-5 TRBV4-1 CASSHRDLAEETQYF TGCGCCAGCAGCCACCGGGACCTAGCCGAAGAGACCCAGTACTTC
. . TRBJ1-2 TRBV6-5 CASSQGGAGDGYTF TGTGCCAGCAGCCAAGGTGGGGCAGGGGATGGCTACACCTTC
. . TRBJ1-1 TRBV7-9 CASSLGVRGGLAEAFF TGTGCCAGCAGCTTAGGGGTGAGGGGCGGCTTAGCCGAAGCTTTCTTT
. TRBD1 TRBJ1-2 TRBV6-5 CASRPGQGLGGYTF TGTGCCAGCAGGCCGGGACAGGGGTTGGGTGGCTACACCTTC
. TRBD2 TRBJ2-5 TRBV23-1 CASSHQSGGQETQYF TGCGCCAGCAGTCATCAGAGCGGGGGCCAAGAGACCCAGTACTTC
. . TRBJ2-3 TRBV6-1 CASRESKGLDF TGTGCCAGCAGGGAAAGTAAAGGATTGGATTTT
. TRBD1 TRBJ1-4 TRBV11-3 CASSSQGTNEKLFF TGTGCCAGCAGCTCACAGGGGACTAATGAAAAACTGTTTTTT
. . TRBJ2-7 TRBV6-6 CASLIRAGGEQYF TGTGCCAGCTTGATCAGGGCTGGTGGAGAGCAGTACTTC
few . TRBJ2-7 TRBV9 CASSSHTDYEQYF TGTGCCAGCAGCTCTCACACGGACTACGAGCAGTACTTC
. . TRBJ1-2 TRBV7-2 CASSLVVDSVYGYTF TGTGCCAGCAGCTTAGTAGTGGACAGCGTCTATGGCTACACCTTC
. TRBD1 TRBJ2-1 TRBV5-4 CASSLLGQGYNEQFF TGTGCCAGCAGCTTGTTGGGACAGGGGTACAATGAGCAGTTCTTC
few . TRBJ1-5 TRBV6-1 CASSEGTGNQPQHF TGTGCCAGCAGTGAAGGGACAGGCAATCAGCCCCAGCATTTT
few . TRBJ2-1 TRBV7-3 CASSPDRYNEQFF TGTGCCAGCAGCCCGGACCGCTACAATGAGCAGTTCTTC
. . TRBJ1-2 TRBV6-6 CANLGIYGYTF TGTGCAAACCTGGGAATCTATGGCTACACCTTC
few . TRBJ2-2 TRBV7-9 CASRRGGVNTGELFF TGTGCCAGCAGGAGGGGCGGGGTGAACACCGGGGAGCTGTTTTTT
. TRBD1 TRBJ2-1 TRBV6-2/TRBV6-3 CASRYRGSYNEQFF TGTGCCAGCCGTTACAGGGGCTCCTACAATGAGCAGTTCTTC
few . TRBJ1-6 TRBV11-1 CASSPREGGYNSPLHF TGTGCCAGCAGCCCTCGGGAAGGGGGCTATAATTCACCCCTCCACTTT
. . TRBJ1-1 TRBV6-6 CAIHPRARQAEAFF TGTGCCATCCATCCTCGGGCCAGGCAGGCTGAAGCTTTCTTT
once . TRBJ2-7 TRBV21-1 CASSPRDRGLSGYEQYF TGTGCCAGCAGCCCTCGGGACAGGGGGCTCTCAGGCTACGAGCAGTACTTC
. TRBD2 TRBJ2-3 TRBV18 CASSAGTTSGQYF TGTGCCAGCTCAGCCGGGACTACATCGGGGCAGTATTTT
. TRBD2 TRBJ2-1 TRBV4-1 CASSPLERGGRNEQFF TGCGCCAGCAGCCCCCTAGAGCGGGGGGGCAGGAATGAGCAGTTCTTC
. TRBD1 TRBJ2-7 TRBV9 CASSSAGQGAVEQYF TGTGCCAGCAGCTCCGCCGGACAGGGGGCAGTCGAGCAGTACTTC
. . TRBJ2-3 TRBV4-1 CASSQETVTDTQYF TGCGCCAGCAGCCAAGAAACCGTCACAGATACGCAGTATTTT
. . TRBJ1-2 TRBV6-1 CASSEGPTAYGYTF TGTGCCAGCAGTGAAGGCCCGACAGCTTATGGCTACACCTTC
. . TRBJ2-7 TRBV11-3 CASGTPTSSYEQYF TGTGCCAGCGGCACACCCACGAGCTCCTACGAGCAGTACTTC
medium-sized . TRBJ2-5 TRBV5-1 CASSLQGGEETQYF TGCGCCAGCAGCTTGCAGGGGGGAGAGGAGACCCAGTACTTC
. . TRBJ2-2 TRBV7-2 CASSLLADTGELFF TGTGCCAGCAGCTTACTCGCGGACACCGGGGAGCTGTTTTTT
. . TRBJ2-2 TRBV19 CASSIGTETIF TGTGCCAGTAGTATAGGAACTGAGACCATCTTT
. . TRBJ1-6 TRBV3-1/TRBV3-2 CASSRYNSPLHF TGTGCCAGCAGCCGATATAATTCACCCCTCCACTTT
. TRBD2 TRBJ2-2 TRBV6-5 CASIKRGGRVGELFF TGTGCCAGCATAAAGCGGGGGGGCCGAGTCGGGGAGCTGTTTTTT
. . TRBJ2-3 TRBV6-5 CASRGMDTQYF TGTGCCAGCAGGGGTATGGATACGCAGTATTTT